This TCR beta chain was sequenced for a study of CD8+CD57+ T cells in acquired aplastic anemia. Across the study: The average for DNA from sorted CD4+ and CD8+ cells was roughly 3 ug.

Study-wide points: Researchers reported that CD8+ Simpson's diversity was not significantly different in patients versus controls. Patients had twenty-nine CD8+ CDR3 sequences in common with controls (the shared set).

Remarks on this clonotype: The antigen is undetermined.

The germline V gene has CDR1 DFQATT and CDR2 SNEGSKA (reference sequence). V dropped 1 base and J dropped 5; count of bases not matched to a gene: 12. The CDR3 contains 18 residues. Genomic DNA was employed as the template in profiling TCR beta VDJ and CDR3. TCRdb recomputed calls from the reads with MiXCR, one row per CDR3 protein. Here the sample spans approximately 200,000 distinct CDR3 sequences, less than 65% being singletons. The clonotype comes from a human donor in good health, serving as a control. Sequenced input: sorted CD4+, CD8+, or CD8+CD57+ T cells (not recorded which) from PBMCs. This sequence joins TRBV20-1 and TRBJ2-5; 14 nucleotides match TRBD2. The CDR3 loop is CSARANLTSGGAVETQYF. The CDR3 DNA reads TGCAGTGCTAGAGCCAACCTGACTAGCGGGGGGGCAGTGGAGACCCAGTACTTC.